Following are 14 T cell receptor beta chains from one sample sequenced in a study of control samples from healthy donors and cancer patients. Assay used: immunoSEQ multiplex PCR; TCRdb lists only in-frame clones, some missing. Found here are tens of thousands of clones, about 90% of them singletons; the top ten hold around 3.8%. Input material: blood. The source is a woman in her forties or fifties in good health.

This clone was observed a handful of times. The chain couples TRBV11-2 to TRBJ2-1, with 8 nucleotides matching TRBD2. The CDR3 totals 15 residues. In germline, CDR1 is SGHAT, CDR2 FQNNGV. The trim removed 5 bases at V and 9 bases at J, leaving 12 bases unmatched. For the CDR3, the DNA is TGTGCCAGCAGCCCGATACGGACTAGCAACGGTGAGCAGTTCTTC. This gives the protein CASSPIRTSNGEQFF.

The chain links TRBV7-8 to TRBJ2-1; D gene ambiguous. Germline lookup yields CDR1 SGHVS and CDR2 FQNEAQ. V lost 5 bases to trimming and J lost 3 bases, with 17 bases between them. The CDR3 is 16 amino acids. CDR3 sequence: CASSPNKDPIYNEQFF. CDR3 DNA: TGTGCCAGCAGCCCGAACAAGGACCCCATCTACAATGAGCAGTTCTTC. Variable domain in full (rest from reference TRBV7-8 and TRBJ2-1): GAGVSQSPRYKVAKRGQDVALRCDPISGHVSLFWYQQALGQGPEFLTYFQNEAQLDKSGLPSDRFFAERPEGSVSTLKIQRTQQEDSAVYLCASSPNKDPIYNEQFFGPGTRLTVL.

The chain combines TRBV10-3 with TRBJ2-3; 14 bases align to TRBD2. The CDR3 covers 15 residues. With V trimmed by 11 bases and J by 4 bases, 8 bases remained unmatched. The germline V gene has CDR1 ENHRY and CDR2 SYGVKD. CDR3 in amino acids: CAFSGTSGSSDTQYF. For the CDR3, the DNA is TGTGCCTTCTCCGGGACTAGCGGGAGTTCAGATACGCAGTATTTT.

The chain links TRBV28 to TRBJ2-6; TRBD1 matches at 7 bases. The CDR3 length is 18 residues. CDR1 MDHEN and CDR2 SYDVKM come from the germline V gene. The junction had 8 bases not matched to a gene; V was cut back by 3 bases and J by 0 bases. CDR3 nucleotide sequence: TGTGCCAGCAGTTTCTCCGGGACAGCAGGCTCTGGGGCCAACGTCCTGACTTTC. It is translated as CASSFSGTAGSGANVLTF.

The CDR3 here is CATSRGWGTSPNEQFF. Written as DNA, the CDR3 is TGTGCCACCAGCAGAGGGTGGGGGACTAGTCCCAATGAGCAGTTCTTC. This chain connects TRBV15 to TRBJ2-1, with 8 bases fitting TRBD2. The CDR3 is 16 amino acids. Losses at the gene ends were 1 base for V and 6 bases for J; bases not matched to a gene: 8. Germline V gives CDR1 LNHNV, CDR2 YYDKDF (reference sequence).

The genes are TRBV20-1 and TRBJ1-1; D gene unclear. Looked up from germline, CDR1 is DFQATT and CDR2 is SNEGSKA (reference sequence). This CDR3 has 11 amino acids. The V end lost 5 bases, the J end lost 4 bases, and 8 bases lay between the germline ends. The CDR3 is CSAGPTTEAFF. In DNA form, the CDR3 reads TGCAGTGCTGGCCCCACCACTGAAGCTTTCTTT.

The V call is TRBV18, the J call TRBJ2-2, with 9 bases aligning to TRBD2. The CDR3 contains 16 residues. Germline V gene sequence: CDR1 KGHSH, CDR2 LQKENI. The V segment lost 1 base and the J segment 6 bases; nucleotides outside the gene matches: 6. The CDR3 DNA follows: TGTGCCAGCTCACCACTACCTAGCGGGAAATCCGGGGAGCTGTTTTTT. Protein sequence: CASSPLPSGKSGELFF.

This clone was observed a few times. V usage is TRBV19 and J usage is TRBJ2-3, with a possible D match to TRBD1 (5 bases). This CDR3 is 14 amino acids long. V lost 4 bases, J lost 0 bases, and 8 bases lay in between. The V gene's germline CDR1 is LNHDA and CDR2 SQIVND (reference sequence). The CDR3 region is CASSSTGSTDTQYF. Written as DNA, the CDR3 is TGTGCCAGTAGTAGCACAGGTAGCACAGATACGCAGTATTTT.

The J gene is TRBJ2-5, the V gene TRBV7-9; D is unresolved. From germline, CDR1 is SEHNR and CDR2 FQNEAQ (reference sequence). This CDR3 comprises 15 residues. V lost 2 bases to trimming and J lost 1 base, with 11 bases between them. The CDR3, as DNA: TGTGCCAGCAGCTTAAATGGGCAGGCCCAAGAGACCCAGTACTTC. Translation gives CASSLNGQAQETQYF.

The rearrangement uses TRBV19 and TRBJ1-2; 8 bases line up with TRBD1. The germline V gene encodes CDR1 LNHDA and CDR2 SQIVND (reference sequence). V shed 8 bases, J shed 4 bases, and the junction held 6 bases outside the gene matches. The CDR3 loop spans 13 amino acids. CDR3 sequence reads: CASGQGDGYGYTF. The CDR3, as DNA: TGTGCCAGTGGACAGGGAGATGGCTATGGCTACACCTTC.

The genes are TRBV20-1 and TRBJ2-7; D could derive from TRBD1 or TRBD2 (5 bases each). Germline CDR1 reads DFQATT; CDR2 reads SNEGSKA (reference sequence). The CDR3 has 11 residues. V gave up 5 bases and J gave up 8 bases, with 13 bases separating them. This CDR3 is CSARRGEQQYF. In DNA, the CDR3 is TGCAGTGCTCGGCGAGGGGAGCAGCAGTACTTC.

The chain carries TRBV5-1 and TRBJ1-1; a weak D match, TRBD1 (6 bases). CDR1 and CDR2 (germline): SGHRS, YFSETQ. This CDR3 comprises 13 residues. V gave up 0 bases and J gave up 5 bases, with 8 bases separating them. The CDR3 loop is CASSLDRGTEAFF. In DNA form, the CDR3 reads TGCGCCAGCAGCTTGGATAGGGGGACTGAAGCTTTCTTT.

The gene calls are TRBV2 and TRBJ2-2, with 9 nucleotides matching TRBD1. V was pared by 4 bases and J by 6 bases, with 9 bases of the junction left unmatched. Germline assignment: CDR1 SNHLY and CDR2 FYNNEI. The CDR3 is 16 amino acids. As DNA, the CDR3 is TGTGCCAGCAGTGGACCGGGACAGGGTGCCGCCGGGGAGCTGTTTTTT. Its protein is CASSGPGQGAAGELFF.

A single count supports this clone. The chain recombines TRBV11-3 with TRBJ2-5; D is ambiguous. CDR1 is SGHNT and CDR2 is YENEEA in the germline V gene. Trimming took 3 bases from V and 5 from J, leaving 10 bases between them. This CDR3 comprises 13 residues. The CDR3 coding sequence is TGTGCCAGCAGCTTGGGAAGTGGGGAGACCCAGTACTTC. Protein sequence: CASSLGSGETQYF.